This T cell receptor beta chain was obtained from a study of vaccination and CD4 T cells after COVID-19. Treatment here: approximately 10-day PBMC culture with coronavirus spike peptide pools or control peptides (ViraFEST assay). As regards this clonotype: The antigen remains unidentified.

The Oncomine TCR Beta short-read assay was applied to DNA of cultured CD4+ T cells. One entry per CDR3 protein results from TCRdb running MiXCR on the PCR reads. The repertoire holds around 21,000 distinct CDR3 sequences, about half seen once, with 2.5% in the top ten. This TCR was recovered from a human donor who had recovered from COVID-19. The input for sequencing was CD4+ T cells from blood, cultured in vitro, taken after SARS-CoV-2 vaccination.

This CDR3 is CASSVGTTQETQYF. DNA for the CDR3: TGTGCCAGCAGTGTAGGGACTACACAAGAGACCCAGTACTTC. The chain carries TRBV6-1 and TRBJ2-5; 7 nucleotides agree with TRBD2. CDR3 size: 14 residues. V gave up 4 bases and J gave up 2 bases; unmatched junction bases: 4. Germline V gene lookup returns CDR1 MNHNS and CDR2 SASEGT.